The rows below give T cell receptor beta chains drawn from one sample of a study of blood T cell repertoires in COVID-19. Using immunoSEQ multiplex PCR, the repertoire was profiled, and TCRdb retains in-frame clones only, with some absent. The sample includes around 380,000 clones, 81% seen only once; the top ten take around 1%. The sample consisted of peripheral blood. These receptor sequences come from a human donor with acute or convalescent COVID-19. The donor label of this sample is uncertain. The CDR3 runs from the conserved cysteine through the conserved F or W. D genes are given only for firm matches. Clone size is shown for a subset of rows, as once, few, many or a class of expanded clone.

NA,NA,12,TRBV11-2,TRBJ1-1,TGTGCCAGCAGCCCGTCGGGATATGAAGCTTTCTTT,CASSPSGYEAFF
NA,NA,21,TRBV20-1,TRBJ2-1,TGCAGTGCTAGTCGAGGAGTAGGGGGGGGCCCGGCATCCAACTACTACAATGAGCAGTTCTTC,CSASRGVGGGPASNYYNEQFF
TRBD2,NA,17,TRBV28,TRBJ2-1,TGTGCCAGCAGCGGTGGTAGCGGGAGGGGCCCGCAGCAGGGGCAGTTCTTC,CASSGGSGRGPQQGQFF
NA,NA,15,TRBV3-1/TRBV3-2,TRBJ1-2,TGTGCCAGCAGCCCGACCGACACGGCAGGTCGTGGCTACACCTTC,CASSPTDTAGRGYTF
TRBD1,few,14,TRBV27,TRBJ2-7,TGTGCCAGCAGCCCTTCGGGACAGCCCTACGAGCAGTACTTC,CASSPSGQPYEQYF
TRBD1,once,16,TRBV28,TRBJ1-5,TGTGCCAGCAGTTCCCAAGTCAACAGGGGATTGCCGGTCCAGCATTTT,CASSSQVNRGLPVQHF
NA,NA,17,TRBV28,TRBJ2-5,TGTGCCAGCAGTTACTACCGAGGTGCGGGGCCCCGGGAGACCCAGTACTTC,CASSYYRGAGPRETQYF
NA,NA,15,TRBV18,TRBJ2-7,TGTGCCAGCGCAAGGGATGCCGGGAGCTCCTACGAGCAGTACTTC,CASARDAGSSYEQYF
NA,NA,12,TRBV24-1,TRBJ2-1,TGTGCCACCAGTGCCCAGGGTTATGAGCAGTTCTTC,CATSAQGYEQFF
TRBD2,NA,15,TRBV24-1,TRBJ2-1,TGTGCCACCAGTGACCCGGGACTAGCGGACCGTGAGCAGTTCTTC,CATSDPGLADREQFF
NA,few,15,TRBV27,TRBJ1-1,TGTGCCAGCAGTTTAACGGGGGGCATGAACACTGAAGCTTTCTTT,CASSLTGGMNTEAFF
NA,NA,15,TRBV5-1,TRBJ1-5,TGCGCCAGCAGCTTGGTCGCAGGGCTCAATCAGCCCCAGCATTTT,CASSLVAGLNQPQHF
TRBD1,NA,15,TRBV15,TRBJ2-7,TGTGCCACCAGCAGAGACCCAGGGGGCTCCTACGAGCAGTACTTC,CATSRDPGGSYEQYF
TRBD1,NA,15,TRBV18,TRBJ2-7,TGTGCCAGCTCACCCTCGGTACAGGGGGTCGGAGAGCAGTACTTC,CASSPSVQGVGEQYF
NA,few,15,TRBV6-5,TRBJ1-2,TGTGCCAGCAGTTACTCGCCAGGGGCATTGGGTGGCTACACCTTC,CASSYSPGALGGYTF
NA,NA,11,TRBV20-1,TRBJ2-5,TGCAGTGCTCAAAGGGGCGAGACCCAGTACTTC,CSAQRGETQYF
TRBD2,once,16,TRBV5-1,TRBJ2-1,TGCGCCAGCGTATCTTTTGCGGGGGGTCCGGACAATGAGCAGTTCTTC,CASVSFAGGPDNEQFF
NA,NA,15,TRBV7-9,TRBJ2-1,TGTGCCAGCAGAAGTACAGCGGTTTCCTACAATGAGCAGTTCTTC,CASRSTAVSYNEQFF
TRBD1,NA,12,TRBV7-2,TRBJ2-1,TGTGCCAGCAGCTTGGGGACAGTGAGCCCGTTCTTC,CASSLGTVSPFF
NA,NA,17,TRBV18,TRBJ1-3,TGTGCCAGCTCACCATCGGTAGGACTACTTCGTGGAAACACCATATATTTT,CASSPSVGLLRGNTIYF
NA,NA,13,TRBV12-3/TRBV12-4,TRBJ1-5,TGTGCCAGCAGTTTAAGCAGCAATCAGCCCCAGCATTTT,CASSLSSNQPQHF
NA,NA,12,TRBV18,TRBJ1-3,TGTGCCAGCTCACAACAGGGAAACACCATATATTTT,CASSQQGNTIYF
NA,NA,13,TRBV29-1,TRBJ2-5,TGCAGCGTTGAAGATCGGCAGGCGGGGACCCAGTACTTC,CSVEDRQAGTQYF
NA,NA,13,TRBV5-1,TRBJ2-1,TGCGCCAGCAGGGCTAGCCCACCTGATGAGCAGTTCTTC,CASRASPPDEQFF
NA,NA,14,TRBV18,TRBJ1-6,TGTGCCAGCTCACCACGAGGGGGTGATTCACCCCTCCACTTT,CASSPRGGDSPLHF
NA,NA,13,TRBV11-2,TRBJ1-1,TGTGCCAGCAGCTCCCGTAGGGGCACTGAAGCTTTCTTT,CASSSRRGTEAFF
TRBD1,NA,14,TRBV12-5,TRBJ1-1,TGTGCTAGTGGAAAGGGACAGGGAGACACTGAAGCTTTCTTT,CASGKGQGDTEAFF
NA,NA,17,TRBV28,TRBJ2-4,TGTGCCAGCAGTTCGGGCCCCCCAGGGGGGCTCAAAAACATTCAGTACTTC,CASSSGPPGGLKNIQYF
NA,NA,15,TRBV30,TRBJ1-4,TGTGCCTGGAGTTCGGGCAGGGGTCCTAATGAAAAACTGTTTTTT,CAWSSGRGPNEKLFF
NA,few,15,TRBV27,TRBJ1-5,TGTGCCAGCAGTTTACAGGGGATGATTAATCAGCCCCAGCATTTT,CASSLQGMINQPQHF
NA,NA,15,TRBV5-1,TRBJ2-1,TGCGCCAGCAGCTTCGAGGCAGGGAGGTCGAATGAGCAGTTCTTC,CASSFEAGRSNEQFF
TRBD1,NA,16,TRBV6-6,TRBJ1-6,TGTGCCAGCAGTGCTCCGGGACAGGGGATCAGATCACCCCTCCACTTT,CASSAPGQGIRSPLHF
TRBD1,NA,16,TRBV27,TRBJ1-1,TGTGCCAGCAGTCCCCGACAGGGCAGGGGAAACACTGAAGCTTTCTTT,CASSPRQGRGNTEAFF
TRBD1,NA,13,TRBV5-1,TRBJ1-2,TGCGCCAGCAGGGCCCAGGGGGCATATGGCTACACCTTC,CASRAQGAYGYTF
NA,NA,15,TRBV27,TRBJ1-5,TGTGCCAGCAGTTTATTTTCCGACAGACGACAGCCCCAGCATTTT,CASSLFSDRRQPQHF
NA,NA,17,TRBV7-2,TRBJ1-6,TGTGCCAGCAGCTTAAGCGTCCGGAGCTCCTATAATTCACCCCTCCACTTT,CASSLSVRSSYNSPLHF
NA,NA,12,TRBV5-1,TRBJ2-3,TGCGCCAGCAGCTTGGTACTTGATACGCAGTATTTT,CASSLVLDTQYF
NA,NA,14,TRBV2,TRBJ1-1,TGTGCCAGCAGCCGCAGGGGTATGAACACTGAAGCTTTCTTT,CASSRRGMNTEAFF
NA,NA,15,TRBV4-1,TRBJ1-6,TGCGCCAGCAGCCAAGATCGTCTGGTCGGTTCACCCCTCCACTTT,CASSQDRLVGSPLHF
TRBD1,NA,15,TRBV2,TRBJ1-2,TGTGCCAGCAGTGCTTCCGGGACAGGGAAGGGTGGCTACACCTTC,CASSASGTGKGGYTF
NA,NA,14,TRBV20-1,TRBJ1-2,TGCAGTGCTAGTGGGAGGGTTGAAAACTATGGCTACACCTTC,CSASGRVENYGYTF
TRBD1,once,19,TRBV9,TRBJ1-4,TGTGCCAGCAGCACCCCCGACAGGGGGGTTTTTCCATATAATGAAAAACTGTTTTTT,CASSTPDRGVFPYNEKLFF
TRBD1,NA,14,TRBV28,TRBJ2-7,TGTGCCAGCAGTAACAGGGGGCGATCCTACGAGCAGTACTTC,CASSNRGRSYEQYF
TRBD1,NA,16,TRBV5-4,TRBJ1-1,TGTGCCAGCAGCTTGGCCCCGACAGGGATGAACACTGAAGCTTTCTTT,CASSLAPTGMNTEAFF
TRBD2,NA,16,TRBV9,TRBJ2-2,TGTGCCAGCAGCCCACCGGGACTAGCAGCTACCGGGGAGCTGTTTTTT,CASSPPGLAATGELFF
NA,once,16,TRBV18,TRBJ2-2,TGTGCCAGCTCACCGGTGGGACTTACGAACACCGGGGAGCTGTTTTTT,CASSPVGLTNTGELFF
TRBD1,NA,17,TRBV5-6,TRBJ1-2,TGTGCCAGCAGCCGTGCGGCTCAACCCCGACAGGGTGAAGGCTACACCTTC,CASSRAAQPRQGEGYTF
NA,NA,13,TRBV7-6,TRBJ1-1,TGTGCCAGCAGCTCCGTCCCGAACACTGAAGCTTTCTTT,CASSSVPNTEAFF
TRBD1,NA,14,TRBV18,TRBJ1-1,TGTGCCAGCACACGCGACAGGGGGCAGACTGAAGCTTTCTTT,CASTRDRGQTEAFF
NA,NA,15,TRBV11-1,TRBJ1-2,TGTGCCAGCAGCGATATGGGGAAAGGGGGCTATGGCTACACCTTC,CASSDMGKGGYGYTF
NA,NA,13,TRBV18,TRBJ2-7,TGTGCCAGCTCACCCCCGAGCTCCTACGAGCAGTACTTC,CASSPPSSYEQYF
TRBD1,NA,14,TRBV15,TRBJ1-5,TGTGCCACCAGCAGGGGGACAGGCAATCAGCCCCAGCATTTT,CATSRGTGNQPQHF
NA,NA,16,TRBV3-1/TRBV3-2,TRBJ1-1,TGTGCCAGCAGCCAAGACGCCGTTCAGGGGCGCACTGAAGCTTTCTTT,CASSQDAVQGRTEAFF
TRBD2,once,14,TRBV29-1,TRBJ2-3,TGCAGCGGTGATAGCGGGGCTAGGACAGATACGCAGTATTTT,CSGDSGARTDTQYF
NA,NA,14,TRBV6-2/TRBV6-3,TRBJ2-5,TGTGCCAGCAGTTACGGAGGGCTCCAAGAGACCCAGTACTTC,CASSYGGLQETQYF
NA,once,14,TRBV3-1/TRBV3-2,TRBJ1-2,TGTGCCAGCAGCACTCGACAAGCTAACTATGGCTACACCTTC,CASSTRQANYGYTF
NA,NA,20,TRBV4-1,TRBJ2-3,TGCGCCAGCAGCCAAGAAAGTCCGGAAGGGGGTGTGGGGATCACAGATACGCAGTATTTT,CASSQESPEGGVGITDTQYF
NA,NA,15,TRBV2,TRBJ1-1,TGTGCCAGCAGTGATAGTGGAGGCAGGAATCACGAAGCTTTCTTT,CASSDSGGRNHEAFF